The 8 T cell receptor beta chains below come from one sample, sequenced in a study of tissue T cells after allogeneic stem cell transplantation. Assay: immunoSEQ multiplex PCR; the TCRdb copy retains only in-frame clones and omits some. There are 8,000 to 10,000 clones in the sample; 65% occur only once, and 20% to 30% lies in the top ten. The sequencing used tissue from the stomach, collected at autopsy. Receptors were obtained from a male donor aged 60 or older with lung cancer.

The rearrangement joins TRBV6-5 to TRBJ2-7, with D uncertain. In germline, CDR1 is MNHEY, CDR2 SVGAGI. The CDR3 loop spans 12 amino acids. V lost 7 bases and J 6 bases, leaving 13 bases between the germline ends. CDR3: CASKSDAPEQYF. The CDR3, as DNA: TGTGCCAGCAAATCGGACGCCCCCGAGCAGTACTTC.

The genes are TRBV7-2 and TRBJ2-2; D is possibly TRBD2 (6 bases). The CDR3 sequence is 16 residues long. The germline CDR1 and CDR2 sequences are SGHTA and FQGNSA. V lost 8 bases and J lost 1, with 17 bases in between. The CDR3 reads CASASSGGWNTGELFF. In nucleotides, the CDR3 is TGTGCCAGCGCTTCGTCCGGGGGATGGAACACCGGGGAGCTGTTTTTT.

This chain uses TRBV19 with TRBJ2-1, with D uncertain. Deletions cut 5 bases from V and 0 bases from J, with 14 bases between. Germline-derived CDR1 and CDR2 are LNHDA and SQIVND (reference sequence). The CDR3 extends over 16 amino acids. The CDR3: CASSGRITHSYNEQFF. The CDR3 nucleotides are TGTGCCAGTAGTGGGCGGATAACACACTCCTACAATGAGCAGTTCTTC.

The chain joins TRBV10-1 to TRBJ2-3; 7 positions agree with TRBD1. J gave up 3 bases and V 1 base, and 4 bases lay outside the gene matches. The germline V gene encodes CDR1 WNHNN and CDR2 SYGVQD (reference sequence). The length of the CDR3 is 15 residues. CDR3 region: CASSEWPGGTDTQYF. As DNA, the CDR3 is TGCGCCAGCAGTGAGTGGCCAGGGGGAACAGATACGCAGTATTTT.

The chain has TRBV9 and TRBJ2-7; D is perhaps TRBD2 (6 bases). Germline assignment: CDR1 SGDLS and CDR2 YYNGEE. V gave up 4 bases and J gave up 8 bases, with 10 bases separating them. This CDR3 comprises 11 residues. CDR3 in amino acids: CASSSRGQQYF. The CDR3 DNA is TGTGCCAGCAGCTCGCGGGGCCAGCAGTACTTC.

The chain joins TRBV3-1 (or the pseudogene TRBV3-2) to TRBJ2-3, with TRBD1 identical over 11 bases. The CDR3 is 16 residues long. Germline CDR1 is LGHDT and CDR2 is YNNKEL (reference sequence). V lost 4 bases to trimming and J lost 11 bases; unmatched junction nucleotides: 14. The CDR3 region is CASSPGQGAAGKGQYF. CDR3 DNA: TGTGCCAGCAGCCCCGGACAGGGGGCGGCGGGCAAAGGGCAGTATTTT.

This chain uses TRBV6-2 or TRBV6-3 with TRBJ2-3, with TRBD1 as a possible D gene (6 bases). The CDR3 has 14 amino acids. Germline loops: CDR1 MNHEY, CDR2 SVGEGT. The V and J ends lost 2 bases and 9 bases respectively, with 15 bases between them. For the CDR3, the DNA is TGTGCCAGCAGTTACGGGTCAGGAAGGGGGACGCAGTATTTT. It encodes CASSYGSGRGTQYF.

V and J are TRBV28 and TRBJ2-4, with 8 bases lining up with TRBD2. Germline V gene lookup returns CDR1 MDHEN and CDR2 SYDVKM. There are 14 residues in the CDR3. V lost 4 bases and J lost 7; bases outside the gene matches: 6. The CDR3 bases are TGTGCCAGCAGTTCCCAAGCGGGAGTTAACATTCAGTACTTC. Translated: CASSSQAGVNIQYF. Using reference TRBV28 and TRBJ2-4 for the parts outside the CDR3, the full variable domain is DVKVTQSSRYLVKRTGEKVFLECVQDMDHENMFWYRQDPGLGLRLIYFSYDVKMKEKGDIPEGYSVSREKKERFSLILESASTNQTSMYLCASSSQAGVNIQYFGAGTRLSVL.